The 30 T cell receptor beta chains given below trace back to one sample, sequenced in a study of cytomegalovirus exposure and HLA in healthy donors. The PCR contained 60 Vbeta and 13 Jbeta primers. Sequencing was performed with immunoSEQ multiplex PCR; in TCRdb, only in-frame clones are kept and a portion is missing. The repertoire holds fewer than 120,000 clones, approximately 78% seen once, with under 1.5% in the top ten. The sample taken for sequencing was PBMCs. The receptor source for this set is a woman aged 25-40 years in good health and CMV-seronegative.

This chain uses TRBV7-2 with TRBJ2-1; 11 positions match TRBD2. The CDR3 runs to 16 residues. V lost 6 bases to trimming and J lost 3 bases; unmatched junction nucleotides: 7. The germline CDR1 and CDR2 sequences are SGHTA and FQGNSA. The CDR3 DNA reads TGTGCCAGCAGGATGACTAGCGGGGTTTTCTACAATGAGCAGTTCTTC. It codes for CASRMTSGVFYNEQFF.

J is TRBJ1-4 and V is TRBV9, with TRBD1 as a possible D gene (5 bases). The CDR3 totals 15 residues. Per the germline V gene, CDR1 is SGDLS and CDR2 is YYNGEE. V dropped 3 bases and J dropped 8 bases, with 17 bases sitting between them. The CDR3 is CASSAVQGIDEKLFF. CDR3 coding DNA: TGTGCCAGCAGCGCCGTCCAGGGTATTGACGAAAAACTGTTTTTT.

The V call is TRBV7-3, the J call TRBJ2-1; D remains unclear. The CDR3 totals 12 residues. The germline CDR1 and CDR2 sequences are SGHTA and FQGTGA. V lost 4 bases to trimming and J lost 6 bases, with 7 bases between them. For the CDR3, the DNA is TGTGCCAGCAGCTCGACTGGCAATGAGCAGTTCTTC. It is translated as CASSSTGNEQFF.

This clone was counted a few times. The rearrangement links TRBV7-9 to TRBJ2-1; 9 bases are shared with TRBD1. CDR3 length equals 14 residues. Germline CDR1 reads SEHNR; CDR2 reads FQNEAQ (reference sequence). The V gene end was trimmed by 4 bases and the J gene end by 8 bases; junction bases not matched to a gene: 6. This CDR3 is CASSSTGGGDEQFF. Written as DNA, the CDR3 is TGTGCCAGCAGCTCAACAGGGGGCGGCGATGAGCAGTTCTTC.

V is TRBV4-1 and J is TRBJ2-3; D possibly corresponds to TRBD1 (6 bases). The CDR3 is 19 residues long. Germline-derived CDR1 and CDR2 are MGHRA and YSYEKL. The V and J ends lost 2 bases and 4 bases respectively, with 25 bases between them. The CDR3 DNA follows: TGCGCCAGCAGCCAACCCGACCCGCGACAGGCACTGGCGGCAGATACGCAGTATTTT. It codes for CASSQPDPRQALAADTQYF.

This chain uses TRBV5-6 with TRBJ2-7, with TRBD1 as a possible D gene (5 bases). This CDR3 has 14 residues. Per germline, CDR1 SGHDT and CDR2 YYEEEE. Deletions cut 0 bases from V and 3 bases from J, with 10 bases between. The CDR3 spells CASSLGRQSYEQYF. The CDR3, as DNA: TGTGCCAGCAGCTTGGGCCGACAGAGCTACGAGCAGTACTTC.

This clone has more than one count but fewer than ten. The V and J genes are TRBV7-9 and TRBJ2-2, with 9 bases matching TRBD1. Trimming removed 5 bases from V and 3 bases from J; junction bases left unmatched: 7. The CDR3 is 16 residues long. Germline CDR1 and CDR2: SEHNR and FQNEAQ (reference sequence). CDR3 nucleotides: TGTGCCAGCAGCCGCGGGGACAGGGCCTACACCGGGGAGCTGTTTTTT. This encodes CASSRGDRAYTGELFF.

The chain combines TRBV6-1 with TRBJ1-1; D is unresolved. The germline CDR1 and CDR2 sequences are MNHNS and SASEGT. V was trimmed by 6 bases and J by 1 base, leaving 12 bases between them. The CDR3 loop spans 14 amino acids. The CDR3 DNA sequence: TGTGCCAGCAGGAGACCAGCGACGAACACTGAAGCTTTCTTT. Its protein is CASRRPATNTEAFF.

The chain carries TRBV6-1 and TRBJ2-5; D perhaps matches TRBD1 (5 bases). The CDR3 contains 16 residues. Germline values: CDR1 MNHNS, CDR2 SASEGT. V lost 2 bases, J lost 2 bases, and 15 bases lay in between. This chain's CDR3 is CASSELVNRRQETQYF. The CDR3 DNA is TGTGCCAGCAGTGAACTGGTTAACAGGCGGCAAGAGACCCAGTACTTC.

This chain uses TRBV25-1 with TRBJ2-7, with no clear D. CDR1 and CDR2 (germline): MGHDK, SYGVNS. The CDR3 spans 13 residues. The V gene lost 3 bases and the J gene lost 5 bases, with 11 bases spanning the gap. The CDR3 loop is CASSDYYGDEQYF. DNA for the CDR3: TGTGCCAGCAGTGACTATTATGGTGACGAGCAGTACTTC.

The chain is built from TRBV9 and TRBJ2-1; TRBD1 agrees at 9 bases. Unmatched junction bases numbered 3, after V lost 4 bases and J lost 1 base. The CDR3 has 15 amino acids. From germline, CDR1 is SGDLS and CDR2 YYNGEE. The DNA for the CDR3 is TGTGCCAGCAGCCCAGGGACAGGGTCCTACAATGAGCAGTTCTTC. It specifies CASSPGTGSYNEQFF.

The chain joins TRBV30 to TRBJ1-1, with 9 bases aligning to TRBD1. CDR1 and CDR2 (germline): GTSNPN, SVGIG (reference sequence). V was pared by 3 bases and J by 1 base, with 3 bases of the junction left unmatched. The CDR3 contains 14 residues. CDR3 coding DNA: TGTGCCTGGAGGTTACAGGGGGCGAACACTGAAGCTTTCTTT. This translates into CAWRLQGANTEAFF.

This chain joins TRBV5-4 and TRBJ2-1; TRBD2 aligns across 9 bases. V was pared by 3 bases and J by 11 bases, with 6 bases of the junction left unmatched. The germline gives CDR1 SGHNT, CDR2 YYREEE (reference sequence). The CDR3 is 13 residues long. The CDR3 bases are TGTGCCAGCAGCTGGGGACTAGCAGGAAAGCAGTTCTTC. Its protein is CASSWGLAGKQFF. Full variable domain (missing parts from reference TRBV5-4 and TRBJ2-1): ETGVTQSPTHLIKTRGQQVTLRCSSQSGHNTVSWYQQALGQGPQFIFQYYREEENGRGNFPPRFSGLQFPNYSSELNVNALELDDSALYLCASSWGLAGKQFFGPGTRLTVL.

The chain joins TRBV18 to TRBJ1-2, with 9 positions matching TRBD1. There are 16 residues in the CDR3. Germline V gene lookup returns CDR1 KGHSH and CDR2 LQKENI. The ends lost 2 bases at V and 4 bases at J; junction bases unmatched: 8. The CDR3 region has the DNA TGTGCCAGCTCACCAGGTCTACAGGGGGCGAGCTATGGCTACACCTTC. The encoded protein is CASSPGLQGASYGYTF.

DNA of the CDR3: TGTGCCTGGAGTACCTATAGAGCTGAAGCTTTCTTT. It specifies CAWSTYRAEAFF. The J gene is TRBJ1-1, the V gene TRBV30; no clear D. Germline CDR1 is GTSNPN and CDR2 is SVGIG (reference sequence). The germline V and J ends were trimmed by 2 bases and 6 bases, with 10 bases remaining between them. This CDR3 has 12 residues. Looking up the rest from reference TRBV30 and TRBJ1-1 gives the full variable domain: SQTIHQWPATLVQPVGSPLSLECTVEGTSNPNLYWYRQAAGRGLQLLFYSVGIGQISSEVPQNLSASRPQDRQFILSSKKLLLSDSGFYLCAWSTYRAEAFFGQGTRLTVV.

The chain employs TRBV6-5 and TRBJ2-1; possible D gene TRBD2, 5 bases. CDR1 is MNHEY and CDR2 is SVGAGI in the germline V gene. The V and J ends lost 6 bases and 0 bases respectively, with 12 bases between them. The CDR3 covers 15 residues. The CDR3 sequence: CASRWTGSSYNEQFF. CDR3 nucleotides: TGTGCCAGCAGATGGACTGGAAGCTCCTACAATGAGCAGTTCTTC.

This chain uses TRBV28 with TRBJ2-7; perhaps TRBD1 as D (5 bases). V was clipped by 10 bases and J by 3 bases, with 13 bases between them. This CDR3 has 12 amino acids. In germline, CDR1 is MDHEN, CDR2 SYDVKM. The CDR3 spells CATGPLYYEQYF. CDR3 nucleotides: TGTGCCACAGGGCCCTTATACTACGAGCAGTACTTC.

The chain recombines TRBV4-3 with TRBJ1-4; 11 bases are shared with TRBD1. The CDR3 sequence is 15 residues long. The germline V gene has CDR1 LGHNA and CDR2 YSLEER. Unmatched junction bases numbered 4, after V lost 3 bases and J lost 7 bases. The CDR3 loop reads CASSHDGTGGEKLFF. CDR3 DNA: TGCGCCAGCAGCCACGACGGGACAGGGGGTGAAAAACTGTTTTTT.

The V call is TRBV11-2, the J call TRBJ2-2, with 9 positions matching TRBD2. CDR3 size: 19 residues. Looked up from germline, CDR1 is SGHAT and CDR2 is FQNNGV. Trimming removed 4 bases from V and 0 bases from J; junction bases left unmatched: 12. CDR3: CASSSIPKRGASNTGELFF. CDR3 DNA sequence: TGTGCCAGCAGCTCCATCCCTAAGCGGGGGGCGTCGAACACCGGGGAGCTGTTTTTT.

CDR3 DNA sequence: TGTGCCAGCGCACCTTCCTCGACAGGGCAGGAGACCCAGTACTTC. It specifies CASAPSSTGQETQYF. This rearrangement joins TRBV27 to TRBJ2-5; the match to TRBD1 covers 7 bases. The CDR3 contains 15 residues. J gave up 5 bases and V 8 bases, and 14 bases lay outside the gene matches. CDR1 and CDR2 (germline): MNHEY, SMNVEV (reference sequence).

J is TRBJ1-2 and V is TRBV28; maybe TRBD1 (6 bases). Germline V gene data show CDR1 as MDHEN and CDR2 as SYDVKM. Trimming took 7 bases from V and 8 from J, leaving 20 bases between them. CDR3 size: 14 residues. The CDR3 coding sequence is TGTGCCAGCACCCCTTACAGGGCATCCCCCGGCTACACCTTC. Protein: CASTPYRASPGYTF.

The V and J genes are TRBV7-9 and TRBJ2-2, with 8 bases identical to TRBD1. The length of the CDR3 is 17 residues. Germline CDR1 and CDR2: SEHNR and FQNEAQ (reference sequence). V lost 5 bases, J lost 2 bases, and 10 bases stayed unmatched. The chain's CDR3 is CASSPPQGAQNTGELFF. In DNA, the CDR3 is TGTGCCAGCAGCCCCCCCCAGGGGGCGCAAAACACCGGGGAGCTGTTTTTT. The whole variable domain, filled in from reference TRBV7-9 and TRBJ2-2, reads DTGVSQNPRHKITKRGQNVTFRCDPISEHNRLYWYRQTLGQGPEFLTYFQNEAQLEKSRLLSDRFSAERPKGSFSTLEIQRTEQGDSAMYLCASSPPQGAQNTGELFFGEGSRLTVL.

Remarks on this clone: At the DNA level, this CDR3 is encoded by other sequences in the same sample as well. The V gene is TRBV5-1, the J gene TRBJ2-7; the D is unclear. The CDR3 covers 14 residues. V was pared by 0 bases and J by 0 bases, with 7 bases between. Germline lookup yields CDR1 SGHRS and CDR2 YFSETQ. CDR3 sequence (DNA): TGCGCCAGCAGCTTGGACAGCAGCTCCTACGAGCAGTACTTC. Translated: CASSLDSSSYEQYF. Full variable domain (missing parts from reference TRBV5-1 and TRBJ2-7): KAGVTQTPRYLIKTRGQQVTLSCSPISGHRSVSWYQQTPGQGLQFLFEYFSETQRNKGNFPGRFSGRQFSNSRSEMNVSTLELGDSALYLCASSLDSSSYEQYFGPGTRLTVT.

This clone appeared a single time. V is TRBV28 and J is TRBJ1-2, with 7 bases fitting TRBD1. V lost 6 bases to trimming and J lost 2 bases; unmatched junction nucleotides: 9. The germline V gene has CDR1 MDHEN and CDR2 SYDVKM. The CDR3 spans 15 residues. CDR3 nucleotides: TGTGCCAGCAGCACCAGACAGGGATGGAACTATGGCTACACCTTC. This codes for CASSTRQGWNYGYTF.

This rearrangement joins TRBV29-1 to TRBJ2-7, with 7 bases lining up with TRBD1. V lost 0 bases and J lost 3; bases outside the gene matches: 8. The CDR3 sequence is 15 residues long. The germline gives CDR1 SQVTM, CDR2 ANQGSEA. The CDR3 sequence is CSVEDTQGENYEQYF. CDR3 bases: TGCAGCGTTGAAGATACCCAGGGGGAAAACTACGAGCAGTACTTC.

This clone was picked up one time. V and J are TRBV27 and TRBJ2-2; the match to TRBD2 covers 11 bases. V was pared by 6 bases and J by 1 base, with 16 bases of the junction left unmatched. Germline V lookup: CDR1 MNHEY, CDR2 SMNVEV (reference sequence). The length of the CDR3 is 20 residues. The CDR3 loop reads CASRLSRGLAGGWNTGELFF. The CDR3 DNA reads TGTGCCAGCAGACTCTCGCGGGGGCTAGCGGGGGGTTGGAACACCGGGGAGCTGTTTTTT.

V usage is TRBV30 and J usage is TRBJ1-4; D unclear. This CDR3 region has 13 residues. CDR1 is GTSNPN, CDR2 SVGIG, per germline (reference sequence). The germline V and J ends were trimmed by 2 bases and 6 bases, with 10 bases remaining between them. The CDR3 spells CAWSTPGYEKLFF. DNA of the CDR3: TGTGCCTGGAGTACACCGGGATATGAAAAACTGTTTTTT. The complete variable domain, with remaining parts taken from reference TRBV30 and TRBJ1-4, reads SQTIHQWPATLVQPVGSPLSLECTVEGTSNPNLYWYRQAAGRGLQLLFYSVGIGQISSEVPQNLSASRPQDRQFILSSKKLLLSDSGFYLCAWSTPGYEKLFFGSGTQLSVL.

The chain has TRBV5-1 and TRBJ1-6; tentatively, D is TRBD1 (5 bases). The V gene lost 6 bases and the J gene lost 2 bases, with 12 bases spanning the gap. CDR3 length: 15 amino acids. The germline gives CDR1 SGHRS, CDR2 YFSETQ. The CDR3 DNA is TGCGCCAGCACCGTTGACAGCCCCTATAATTCACCCCTCCACTTT. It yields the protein CASTVDSPYNSPLHF.

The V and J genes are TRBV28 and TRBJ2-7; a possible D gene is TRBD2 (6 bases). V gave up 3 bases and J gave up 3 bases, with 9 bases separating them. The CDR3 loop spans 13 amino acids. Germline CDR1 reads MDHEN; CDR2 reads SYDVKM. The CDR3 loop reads CASSFVSGYEQYF. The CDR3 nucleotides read TGTGCCAGCAGTTTTGTTAGCGGCTACGAGCAGTACTTC. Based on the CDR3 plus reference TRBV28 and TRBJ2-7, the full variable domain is DVKVTQSSRYLVKRTGEKVFLECVQDMDHENMFWYRQDPGLGLRLIYFSYDVKMKEKGDIPEGYSVSREKKERFSLILESASTNQTSMYLCASSFVSGYEQYFGPGTRLTVT.

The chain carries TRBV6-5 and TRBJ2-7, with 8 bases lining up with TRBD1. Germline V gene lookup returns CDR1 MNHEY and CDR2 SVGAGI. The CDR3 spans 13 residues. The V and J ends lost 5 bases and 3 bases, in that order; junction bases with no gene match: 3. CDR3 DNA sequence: TGTGCCAGCAGTCTGGACAGGGTCTACGAGCAGTACTTC. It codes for CASSLDRVYEQYF.